This T cell receptor (beta chain) stems from a study of T cell changes during pregnancy in multiple sclerosis. Data came from immunoSEQ multiplex PCR; TCRdb stores just in-frame clones and leaves some out. The data hold just over 90,000 clones, with roughly 91% observed a single time. This specimen consisted of peripheral blood, obtained after pregnancy. The receptor was derived from a female donor in good health, enrolled as a control in a pregnancy study.

CDR3 nucleotide sequence: TGTGCCAGCAGTCTGGGGACAGGAAGGGAAAAACTGTTTTTT. It yields the protein CASSLGTGREKLFF. The rearrangement links TRBV28 to TRBJ1-4, with 8 bases identical to TRBD1. V shed 5 bases, J shed 8 bases, and the junction held 7 bases outside the gene matches. The CDR3 has 14 amino acids. Germline V CDR1 and CDR2: MDHEN, SYDVKM.